Only one count was recorded for the clone carrying this T cell receptor (beta chain). Its specificity is unknown. The data were taken from a study of persistence of HIV-infected CD4 T cells. The V end lost 0 bases, the J end lost 3 bases, and 16 bases lay between the germline ends. This CDR3 is 16 amino acids long. The V gene's germline CDR1 is SGHKS and CDR2 YYEKEE (reference sequence). General study findings and limits: TCRbeta richness was lower in CMV- and Gag-responding cells than in anti-CD3/anti-CD28-responding cells. Proviral oligoclonality tracked with TCR oligoclonality within the same sorted cells. Bulk TCR data could not be restricted to HIV-1-infected CMV-responding cells. Degenerate expanded CDR3beta sequences were enriched among CMV- and Gag-responding cells.

Anti-CD3/anti-CD28 beads served as a nonspecific positive control stimulus. Sorting selected CD4+ T cells upregulating both CD40 ligand and CD69. This was the immunoSEQ version 4 assay in survey mode. TCRdb's copy holds only in-frame clones and misses some; the assay was immunoSEQ multiplex PCR. Of around 47,000 clones in the sample, 80% to 95% were seen once. The source of this sequence is an adult man with HIV who was CMV-seropositive. Sequencing used CD4+ T cells sorted from PBMCs after approximately 20-hour stimulation, obtained from a patient who received antiretroviral therapy. The V gene is TRBV5-5, the J gene TRBJ2-7, with D maybe TRBD1 (5 bases). CDR3 sequence reads: CASSLAGHFSVYEQYF. CDR3 nucleotide sequence: TGTGCCAGCAGCTTGGCAGGGCATTTTTCGGTCTACGAGCAGTACTTC.